One sample yielded the 5 T cell receptor beta chains listed below, sequenced in a study of T cell repertoires in cytomegalovirus infection. TCRdb fed the reads into MiXCR, producing one record per CDR3 protein. The sample shows a few hundred thousand distinct CDR3 sequences, 26% of them seen only once. The specimen was PBMCs. Receptors were obtained from a human donor in good health (CMV status not recorded). Some clones in this sample may be carry-over from other donors' samples.

This clonotype was seen repeatedly, ten times or more. This chain joins TRBV7-2 and TRBJ2-2; no clear D gene. Looked up from germline, CDR1 is SGHTA and CDR2 is FQGNSA. Trimming shortened V by 0 bases and J by 6 bases, and 8 bases separated the two germline ends. This CDR3 contains 14 residues. The CDR3 DNA sequence: TGTGCCAGCAGCTTAGCCCCGGCGGCCGGGGAGCTGTTTTTT. Protein sequence: CASSLAPAAGELFF. Complete variable domain (other parts from reference TRBV7-2 and TRBJ2-2): GAGVSQSPSNKVTEKGKDVELRCDPISGHTALYWYRQSLGQGLEFLIYFQGNSAPDKSGLPSDRFSAERTGGSVSTLTIQRTQQEDSAVYLCASSLAPAAGELFFGEGSRLTVL.

The chain uses TRBV6-8 and TRBJ2-1; D gene uncertain. The CDR3 extends over 16 amino acids. Trimming removed 0 bases from V and 5 bases from J, with 14 bases in between. The germline V gene encodes CDR1 MNHGY and CDR2 SAAAGT. CDR3 DNA sequence: TGTGCCAGCAGTTACTCGCAGGACCGGTCCGACAATGAGCAGTTCTTC. Its translation: CASSYSQDRSDNEQFF.

The chain is built from TRBV15 and TRBJ1-4; possibly TRBD1 for D (5 bases). The V and J ends lost 3 bases and 0 bases respectively, with 11 bases between them. This CDR3 comprises 16 residues. Germline V gives CDR1 LNHNV, CDR2 YYDKDF (reference sequence). DNA of the CDR3: TGTGCCACCAGCAGGAGGACAATCGCAACTAATGAAAAACTGTTTTTT. Translated: CATSRRTIATNEKLFF.

This clonotype showed up many times. This chain uses TRBV7-2 with TRBJ2-3, with D maybe TRBD2 (6 bases). The CDR3 loop spans 14 amino acids. The V and J ends lost 2 bases and 4 bases respectively, with 10 bases between them. CDR1 and CDR2 (germline): SGHTA, FQGNSA. The CDR3 DNA sequence: TGTGCCAGCAGCTTAAAAGGGAGGCCAGATACGCAGTATTTT. Protein sequence: CASSLKGRPDTQYF.

This clonotype was detected many times. The gene calls are TRBV7-2 and TRBJ2-2; D uncertain. The CDR3 has 14 amino acids. Germline lookup yields CDR1 SGHTA and CDR2 FQGNSA. V lost 7 bases to trimming and J lost 0 bases, with 9 bases between them. The CDR3 sequence: CASKKGANTGELFF. The DNA for the CDR3 is TGTGCCAGCAAGAAAGGCGCGAACACCGGGGAGCTGTTTTTT.